This T cell receptor (beta chain) was sequenced in a study of shared clonotypes between healthy human individuals. The CDR3 is 16 residues long. Per the germline V gene, CDR1 is MDHEN and CDR2 is SYDVKM. V was shortened by 5 bases and J by 1 base, with 18 bases between the two germline ends. Only in-frame clones appear in the TCRdb table, and some are missing; sequencing was by immunoSEQ multiplex PCR. The repertoire holds approximately 2,300,000 clones, with roughly 92% as singletons. The gene calls are TRBV28 and TRBJ2-7; D assignment may be TRBD1 or TRBD2 (5 bases each). Material for sequencing was naive CD4+ T cells from PBMCs. Subset given: CD45RA+ positively selected. This TCR was recovered from a man aged 18 to 30 in good health. Some clones in this sample may be carry-over from other donors' samples. Written as DNA, the CDR3 is TGTGCCAGCAGTCCCCACCGGGGCGCTGGATCCTACGAGCAGTACTTC. Its translation: CASSPHRGAGSYEQYF.